What follows are 32 T cell receptor beta chains derived from one specimen sequenced in a study of blood T cells in healthy people across ages. Combining a sample-barcoded 5' primer with a J-beta primer mix, a second PCR ran for roughly 7 to 12 cycles. Using its own MiXCR run on the 5' RACE reads, TCRdb lists one record per CDR3 protein. The repertoire holds over 1,200,000 distinct CDR3 sequences, with roughly 59% as singletons. The sample taken for sequencing was blood. The origin of the receptors is a man aged 18 to 35 in good health.

This clonotype has just a few counts. The chain has TRBV3-1 and TRBJ2-4, with D unclear. The germline V gene encodes CDR1 LGHDT and CDR2 YNNKEL (reference sequence). This CDR3 has 15 amino acids. The germline V and J ends were trimmed by 0 bases and 2 bases, with 8 bases remaining between them. The CDR3: CASSQDTGPKNIQYF. The CDR3, as DNA: TGTGCCAGCAGCCAAGATACGGGCCCCAAAAACATTCAGTACTTC. The complete variable domain, with remaining parts taken from reference TRBV3-1 and TRBJ2-4, reads DTAVSQTPKYLVTQMGNDKSIKCEQNLGHDTMYWYKQDSKKFLKIMFSYNNKELIINETVPNRFSPKSPDKAHLNLHINSLELGDSAVYFCASSQDTGPKNIQYFGAGTRLSVL.

In this sample, this clonotype turned up a few times. The J gene is TRBJ2-3, the V gene TRBV27, with a possible D match to TRBD1 (6 bases). Trimming took 0 bases from V and 1 from J, leaving 11 bases between them. The CDR3 sequence is 16 residues long. Germline V gives CDR1 MNHEY, CDR2 SMNVEV (reference sequence). Here the CDR3 DNA reads TGTGCCAGCAGTTTATCGCCTCCAGGGGGCACAGATACGCAGTATTTT. Translation gives CASSLSPPGGTDTQYF.

The chain joins TRBV6-5 to TRBJ1-4, with 12 bases fitting TRBD1. Per germline, CDR1 MNHEY and CDR2 SVGAGI. The V gene end was trimmed by 1 base and the J gene end by 6 bases; junction bases not matched to a gene: 3. CDR3 length: 16 amino acids. CDR3 sequence (DNA): TGTGCCAGCAGTTACTGGGGACAGGGGGCTCATGAAAAACTGTTTTTT. Translating gives CASSYWGQGAHEKLFF.

This clonotype appeared a few times. The V call is TRBV7-2, the J call TRBJ2-3; no clear D gene. The CDR3 runs 13 residues. Germline loops: CDR1 SGHTA, CDR2 FQGNSA. Deletions cut 3 bases from V and 5 bases from J, with 9 bases between. CDR3 in DNA: TGTGCCAGCAGCTTTCGCAGCGAAGATACGCAGTATTTT. Its translation is CASSFRSEDTQYF.

The chain joins TRBV11-3 to TRBJ2-7, with D possibly being TRBD1 (5 bases). Germline CDR1 and CDR2: SGHNT and YENEEA. This CDR3 has 17 residues. V was shortened by 5 bases and J by 2 bases, with 22 bases between the two germline ends. The CDR3 reads CASSPREGPGPPYEQYF. In DNA form, the CDR3 reads TGTGCCAGCAGCCCTCGTGAAGGGCCAGGGCCCCCCTACGAGCAGTACTTC.

This chain uses TRBV11-2 with TRBJ2-1; maybe TRBD2 (5 bases). Germline CDR1 reads SGHAT; CDR2 reads FQNNGV. The CDR3 is 16 amino acids. The V gene lost 1 base and the J gene lost 4 bases, with 14 bases spanning the gap. The CDR3 region is CASSLGPSPGYNEQFF. The CDR3, as DNA: TGTGCCAGCAGCTTAGGGCCGTCCCCGGGGTACAATGAGCAGTTCTTC.

There are a few counts of this clonotype. The chain couples TRBV6-5 to TRBJ1-2; 8 nucleotides align to TRBD1. The CDR3 sequence is 13 residues long. Germline CDR1 MNHEY, CDR2 SVGAGI. With V trimmed by 3 bases and J by 8 bases, 5 bases remained unmatched. The CDR3 here is CASSYQGAEGYTF. CDR3 coding DNA: TGTGCCAGCAGTTATCAGGGGGCAGAAGGCTACACCTTC.

The chain joins TRBV3-1 to TRBJ2-3; D not certain. This CDR3 comprises 16 residues. CDR1 and CDR2 (germline): LGHDT, YNNKEL (reference sequence). V lost 5 bases to trimming and J lost 4 bases, with 19 bases between them. The CDR3 sequence is CASSSRAGVIADTQYF. In DNA, the CDR3 is TGTGCCAGCAGCTCCCGGGCAGGCGTCATCGCAGATACGCAGTATTTT.

Comments on this clonotype: One end of the junction is discordant with germline, which a read error may explain. The chain employs TRBV7-9 and TRBJ2-7, with TRBD1 matching over 10 bases. CDR1 and CDR2 from the germline V gene are SEHNR and FQNEAQ (reference sequence). CDR3 length: 15 residues. The DNA of the CDR3 is TGTGCCAGCAGCCTCCGGGACAGGGGAACTTACGTGCAGTACTTC. Encoded protein: CASSLRDRGTYVQYF.

The chain joins TRBV11-2 to TRBJ1-2, with TRBD1 matching over 9 bases. The germline V gene encodes CDR1 SGHAT and CDR2 FQNNGV. This CDR3 region has 16 residues. V gave up 5 bases and J gave up 5 bases; unmatched junction bases: 12. The DNA for the CDR3 is TGTGCCAGCAGCCCCACCGGGACAGGGTATTCTTATGGCTACACCTTC. Its translation: CASSPTGTGYSYGYTF.

This chain connects TRBV2 to TRBJ2-7; 9 positions match TRBD2. The CDR3 length is 14 residues. In germline, CDR1 is SNHLY, CDR2 FYNNEI. V gave up 5 bases and J gave up 5 bases; unmatched junction bases: 7. DNA of the CDR3: TGTGCCAGCAGTAATAGCGGGAGTCCCCACGAGCAGTACTTC. Its protein is CASSNSGSPHEQYF.

The chain employs TRBV25-1 and TRBJ2-3, with a possible D match to TRBD2 (6 bases). The CDR3 is 16 amino acids. The germline V gene encodes CDR1 MGHDK and CDR2 SYGVNS. Trimming removed 2 bases from V and 4 bases from J, with 16 bases in between. The CDR3 DNA reads TGTGCCAGCAGTGAAGTTGCGGGGAACCCCCCAGATACGCAGTATTTT. Translated, it gives CASSEVAGNPPDTQYF.

The chain joins TRBV19 to TRBJ2-2; a weak D match, TRBD2 (6 bases). Trimming left V 7 bases short and J 4 bases short, with 13 bases between. Germline V gene data show CDR1 as LNHDA and CDR2 as SQIVND (reference sequence). The CDR3 is 14 amino acids. The CDR3 sequence is CASNGGPLTGELFF. The CDR3 region has the DNA TGTGCCAGTAACGGGGGACCCCTCACCGGGGAGCTGTTTTTT.

The V call is TRBV5-1, the J call TRBJ2-1; D is uncertain. CDR3 size: 14 residues. V dropped 4 bases and J dropped 10 bases, with 18 bases sitting between them. CDR1 and CDR2 from the germline V gene are SGHRS and YFSETQ. The CDR3 protein is CASSPPSIPEEQFF. In DNA, the CDR3 is TGCGCCAGCAGCCCCCCCTCTATCCCCGAGGAGCAGTTCTTC.

The chain joins TRBV4-3 to TRBJ2-1; tentatively, D is TRBD1 (7 bases). This CDR3 is 19 amino acids long. Germline V gene data show CDR1 as LGHNA and CDR2 as YSLEER. V gave up 1 base and J gave up 2 bases, with 21 bases separating them. The CDR3 region has the DNA TGCGCCAGCAGCCAAGCCGTCCCCCGGGGGACAGTCACCTACAATGAGCAGTTCTTC. Residues: CASSQAVPRGTVTYNEQFF.

The rearrangement uses TRBV4-2 and TRBJ1-1, with a weak D call TRBD1 (6 bases). CDR3 length: 14 residues. Looked up from germline, CDR1 is LGHNA and CDR2 is YNFKEQ. V was cut by 2 bases and J by 6 bases, with 13 bases left in between. CDR3 loop: CASSQNQGNAEAFF. CDR3 DNA: TGTGCCAGCAGCCAAAATCAGGGGAATGCTGAAGCTTTCTTT.

This chain uses TRBV6-5 with TRBJ2-3; D possibly corresponds to TRBD1 (5 bases). The CDR3 sequence is 15 residues long. CDR1 and CDR2 (germline): MNHEY, SVGAGI. Deletions cut 0 bases from V and 1 base from J, with 8 bases between. The CDR3 nucleotides read TGTGCCAGCAGTTACTCGAGCAGGGGCACAGATACGCAGTATTTT. This translates into CASSYSSRGTDTQYF.

This chain joins TRBV20-1 and TRBJ2-3, with 8 bases that match TRBD1. CDR1 and CDR2 from the germline V gene are DFQATT and SNEGSKA (reference sequence). The ends lost 5 bases at V and 5 bases at J; junction bases unmatched: 9. This CDR3 region has 14 residues. In DNA form, the CDR3 reads TGCAGTGCTCCCAGGACAGGGCGGGTAGATACGCAGTATTTT. Its protein is CSAPRTGRVDTQYF.

This rearrangement joins TRBV29-1 to TRBJ2-3; 9 nucleotides agree with TRBD1. Germline trimming cut 4 bases from V and 3 bases from J; bases unmatched to any gene: 5. CDR1 and CDR2 from the germline V gene are SQVTM and ANQGSEA. The CDR3 extends over 14 amino acids. The CDR3 region has the DNA TGCAGCGTTGTGTTGGACAGGGGAACAGATACGCAGTATTTT. It specifies CSVVLDRGTDTQYF.

This clonotype was seen a handful of times. The genes are TRBV7-2 and TRBJ2-5; TRBD1 agrees at 7 bases. V was clipped by 0 bases and J by 5 bases; unmatched bases: 6. Germline V lookup: CDR1 SGHTA, CDR2 FQGNSA. This CDR3 has 15 residues. The CDR3 DNA sequence: TGTGCCAGCAGCTTAGCGAACAGGGGCTGGGAGACCCAGTACTTC. It codes for CASSLANRGWETQYF.

V usage is TRBV27 and J usage is TRBJ1-6; D is unresolved. Germline V lookup: CDR1 MNHEY, CDR2 SMNVEV (reference sequence). Trimming stripped 5 bases from V and 13 bases from J, with 15 bases between. There are 13 residues in the CDR3. CDR3 DNA sequence: TGTGCCAGCAGTCCATCCCACATAAATCCCCTCCACTTT. Translated, it gives CASSPSHINPLHF.

The genes are TRBV12-3 or TRBV12-4 and TRBJ2-4; 9 bases are shared with TRBD2. Matching the DNA end better, TRBJ2-7 makes the J call doubtful. The CDR3 length is 15 residues. The CDR3 bases are TGTGCCAGCAGTTTATTGCGGGAGGGCCACTACGAGCAGTACTTC. This encodes CASSLLREGHYEQYF.

The table lists this clonotype with many counts. The J gene is TRBJ2-2, the V gene TRBV6-2 or TRBV6-3, with D uncertain. Germline V CDR1 and CDR2: MNHEY, SVGEGT. This CDR3 contains 13 residues. V lost 2 bases and J lost 4, with 5 bases in between. The CDR3 DNA is TGTGCCAGCAGTTACCTTAGCACCGGGGAGCTGTTTTTT. Amino acids: CASSYLSTGELFF.

This chain links TRBV27 with TRBJ1-2; TRBD1 aligns across 7 bases. Germline loops: CDR1 MNHEY, CDR2 SMNVEV (reference sequence). The CDR3 length is 18 residues. V dropped 11 bases and J dropped 5; count of bases not matched to a gene: 26. The CDR3 spells CAGNGIGQDWSGVYGYTF. CDR3 nucleotide sequence: TGTGCCGGGAATGGAATAGGACAGGACTGGAGCGGGGTTTATGGCTACACCTTC.

V usage is TRBV27 and J usage is TRBJ2-7; perhaps TRBD2 as D (6 bases). This CDR3 has 13 residues. Germline assignment: CDR1 MNHEY and CDR2 SMNVEV (reference sequence). Between the trimmed V and J ends, which lost 2 bases and 6 bases, there was a span of 11 bases. CDR3 coding DNA: TGTGCCAGCAGTTTAGCGGGGTTCGGCGAGCAGTACTTC. Translation gives CASSLAGFGEQYF.

This rearrangement joins TRBV6-5 to TRBJ2-7; TRBD2 agrees at 14 bases. V dropped 5 bases and J dropped 9; count of bases not matched to a gene: 6. The germline V gene encodes CDR1 MNHEY and CDR2 SVGAGI. The CDR3 runs 14 residues. This CDR3 reads CASSPGTSGSGQYF. The CDR3 region has the DNA TGTGCCAGCAGTCCCGGGACTAGCGGGAGTGGGCAGTACTTC.

The V call is TRBV27, the J call TRBJ1-6; TRBD1 matches 7 bases. The CDR3 has 15 amino acids. Germline trimming cut 3 bases from V and 10 bases from J; bases unmatched to any gene: 9. CDR1 is MNHEY and CDR2 is SMNVEV in the germline V gene (reference sequence). CDR3 DNA: TGTGCCAGCAGTTTCGTAGAGACAGGGACCTCACCCCTCCACTTT. Amino acid sequence: CASSFVETGTSPLHF.

V usage is TRBV10-3 and J usage is TRBJ1-2; D call uncertain. In germline, CDR1 is ENHRY, CDR2 SYGVKD. This CDR3 region has 15 residues. V dropped 10 bases and J dropped 6 bases, with 24 bases sitting between them. The CDR3 spells CATRSLSPLIHGYTF. The CDR3 region has the DNA TGTGCCACCCGGAGCTTAAGTCCTCTAATACATGGCTACACCTTC.

This clonotype was observed a few times. The chain employs TRBV12-3 or TRBV12-4 and TRBJ2-5; perhaps D is TRBD1 or TRBD2 (6 bases each). V was trimmed by 5 bases and J by 1 base, leaving 14 bases between them. The CDR3 has 15 residues. This CDR3 reads CASSLGRDIQETQYF. DNA of the CDR3: TGTGCCAGCAGTCTTGGGCGGGACATCCAAGAGACCCAGTACTTC.

The chain couples TRBV20-1 to TRBJ2-7; D is undetermined. The CDR3 runs to 12 residues. CDR1 and CDR2 (germline): DFQATT, SNEGSKA (reference sequence). The V end lost 5 bases, the J end lost 1 base, and 9 bases lay between the germline ends. The CDR3 DNA reads as TGCAGTGCTGAAATACAGTCCTACGAGCAGTACTTC. Translated: CSAEIQSYEQYF.

This clonotype has a handful of counts. The chain has TRBV5-1 and TRBJ2-7; 10 bases match TRBD1. CDR1 and CDR2 (germline): SGHRS, YFSETQ. V trimming: 2 bases; J trimming: 4 bases; junction bases outside the gene matches: 6. The CDR3 totals 15 residues. CDR3 coding DNA: TGCGCCAGCAGCTTCGGGACAGGGGTCCGTTACGAGCAGTACTTC. Translating gives CASSFGTGVRYEQYF.

The rearrangement uses TRBV29-1 and TRBJ2-7, with 9 positions matching TRBD1. The germline CDR1 and CDR2 sequences are SQVTM and ANQGSEA. V gave up 4 bases and J gave up 6 bases; unmatched junction bases: 7. The CDR3 covers 13 residues. In DNA, the CDR3 is TGCAGCGTTGGTCACAGGGGGCAGTCCGAGCAGTACTTC. Its translation is CSVGHRGQSEQYF.